These 14 T cell receptor beta chains were sequenced from one sample in a study of early stage breast cancer tumors. Libraries were prepared by immunoSEQ multiplex PCR; TCRdb keeps only in-frame clonotypes and omits some of them. The sample contains 45,000 to 65,000 clones, over 75% of which appear only once. Input material: blood. These receptor sequences come from a person in their 40s with breast cancer.

This clone was recorded only once. V gene TRBV19 combines with J gene TRBJ2-7; TRBD1 matches at 8 bases. The CDR3 contains 12 residues. The trim removed 10 bases at V and 6 bases at J, leaving 8 bases unmatched. Germline assignment: CDR1 LNHDA and CDR2 SQIVND (reference sequence). The CDR3 coding sequence is TGTGCCACAGGGGGCCAGGGTGGCGAGCAGTACTTC. This sequence encodes CATGGQGGEQYF.

V and J are TRBV19 and TRBJ2-1, with D tentatively TRBD1 (6 bases). Germline values: CDR1 LNHDA, CDR2 SQIVND (reference sequence). V lost 7 bases to trimming and J lost 0 bases, with 10 bases between them. The CDR3 is 14 residues long. CDR3 nucleotides: TGTGCCAGTAATGGACAGAGCTCCTACAATGAGCAGTTCTTC. It specifies CASNGQSSYNEQFF.

This rearrangement joins TRBV19 to TRBJ2-1; TRBD1 agrees at 9 bases. V trimming: 6 bases; J trimming: 7 bases; junction bases outside the gene matches: 10. This CDR3 comprises 15 residues. CDR1 is LNHDA, CDR2 SQIVND, per germline (reference sequence). CDR3 sequence: CASRDSGTGLNEQFF. Here the CDR3 DNA reads TGTGCCAGTAGGGACTCCGGGACAGGGTTGAATGAGCAGTTCTTC.

The V gene is TRBV18, the J gene TRBJ2-7; D unclear. V was shortened by 6 bases and J by 4 bases, with 16 bases between the two germline ends. CDR3 length equals 14 residues. The germline CDR1 and CDR2 sequences are KGHSH and LQKENI. The CDR3 DNA reads TGTGCCAGCTCCCCTCATGAACCCGATTACGAGCAGTACTTC. This sequence encodes CASSPHEPDYEQYF. The full variable domain, rest sourced from reference TRBV18 and TRBJ2-7, is NAGVMQNPRHLVRRRGQEARLRCSPMKGHSHVYWYRQLPEEGLKFMVYLQKENIIDESGMPKERFSAEFPKEGPSILRIQQVVRGDSAAYFCASSPHEPDYEQYFGPGTRLTVT.

This clone came up once. This sequence joins TRBV28 and TRBJ1-5, with TRBD1 matching 9 bases. The CDR3 spans 19 residues. Losses at the gene ends were 6 bases for V and 2 bases for J; bases not matched to a gene: 17. Germline V gene lookup returns CDR1 MDHEN and CDR2 SYDVKM. CDR3 coding DNA: TGTGCCAGCAGACAACCCACAGGGGGCGCGGGTATTGGCAATCAGCCCCAGCATTTT. Its protein is CASRQPTGGAGIGNQPQHF.

The J gene is TRBJ1-4, the V gene TRBV10-3, with D possibly TRBD1 on 6 matching bases. The CDR3 has 12 residues. Germline V gene sequence: CDR1 ENHRY, CDR2 SYGVKD. With 11 bases removed from V and 4 bases from J, the gap between germline ends came to 11 bases. The CDR3 DNA reads TGTGCCGAAGCAGGGGATAATGAAAAACTGTTTTTT. It encodes CAEAGDNEKLFF.

This clone came up once. The CDR3 DNA is TGTGCCAGCACCTCCGACAGGGGGCAGATGGGCTACACCTTC. It encodes CASTSDRGQMGYTF. The gene calls are TRBV6-1 and TRBJ1-2, with 10 positions matching TRBD1. This CDR3 comprises 14 residues. V trimming: 7 bases; J trimming: 8 bases; junction bases outside the gene matches: 10. The germline V gene has CDR1 MNHNS and CDR2 SASEGT.

This chain joins TRBV5-4 and TRBJ2-2; 7 bases agree with TRBD2. There are 16 residues in the CDR3. CDR1 SGHNT and CDR2 YYREEE come from the germline V gene (reference sequence). With 4 bases clipped from V and 4 bases from J, the junction kept 10 bases outside the gene matches. The CDR3 reads CASSTSAGVLTGELFF. The CDR3 bases are TGTGCCAGCAGCACTAGCGCGGGAGTCCTCACCGGGGAGCTGTTTTTT.

A few counts support this clone. V gene TRBV30 combines with J gene TRBJ1-2; no clear D gene. Trimming took off 1 base at V and 8 bases at J, with 8 bases between the two ends. The CDR3 runs to 11 residues. From germline, CDR1 is GTSNPN and CDR2 SVGIG (reference sequence). CDR3 sequence (DNA): TGTGCCTGGAGTGAAACGGAGGGCTACACCTTC. It encodes CAWSETEGYTF.

This clone was counted only a few times. The chain links TRBV9 to TRBJ2-5, with TRBD2 as a possible D gene (6 bases). Trimming left V 0 bases short and J 3 bases short, with 9 bases between. Germline CDR1 SGDLS, CDR2 YYNGEE. The CDR3 covers 14 residues. CDR3 DNA: TGTGCCAGCAGCGTAGTCCAGCGGGAAGAGACCCAGTACTTC. This encodes CASSVVQREETQYF.

The rearrangement links TRBV10-2 to TRBJ1-1; D remains ambiguous. This CDR3 contains 11 residues. V was cut by 6 bases and J by 6 bases, with 8 bases left in between. Germline V lookup: CDR1 WSHSY, CDR2 SAAADI. CDR3: CASSHGSEAFF. The CDR3 nucleotides read TGCGCCAGCAGCCACGGGTCTGAAGCTTTCTTT.

The V gene is TRBV11-2, the J gene TRBJ1-5; tentative D call: TRBD1 (6 bases). The CDR3 loop spans 17 amino acids. The ends were cut back, 3 bases at V and 12 bases at J, with 27 bases in the middle. Germline assignment: CDR1 SGHAT and CDR2 FQNNGV. Here the CDR3 DNA reads TGTGCCAGCAGCTTGGGAAGAAGAAACTCAGACAGGCTACACCAGCATTTT. Its protein is CASSLGRRNSDRLHQHF.

The rearrangement links TRBV18 to TRBJ1-5; 8 bases map to TRBD1. Germline CDR1 and CDR2: KGHSH and LQKENI. Trimming at V came to 2 bases and at J to 7 bases, leaving 4 bases not matched to a gene. The CDR3 extends over 14 amino acids. Written as DNA, the CDR3 is TGTGCCAGCTCACCAGCTACAGGGGGACAGCCCCAGCATTTT. Translating it yields CASSPATGGQPQHF.

The sample holds a few counts of this clone. The rearrangement uses TRBV19 and TRBJ1-1; possible D gene TRBD1, 5 bases. With 2 bases removed from V and 0 bases from J, the gap between germline ends came to 7 bases. Germline V gene sequence: CDR1 LNHDA, CDR2 SQIVND (reference sequence). CDR3 size: 14 residues. CDR3 in DNA: TGTGCCAGTAGTATACAGGGCCTGAACACTGAAGCTTTCTTT. Translated, it gives CASSIQGLNTEAFF. The variable domain in full, completed from reference TRBV19 and TRBJ1-1, reads DGGITQSPKYLFRKEGQNVTLSCEQNLNHDAMYWYRQDPGQGLRLIYYSQIVNDFQKGDIAEGYSVSREKKESFPLTVTSAQKNPTAFYLCASSIQGLNTEAFFGQGTRLTVV.